These 32 T cell receptor beta chains were sequenced from one sample in a study of T-cell memory formation after mild COVID-19. A single record per CDR3 protein comes from TCRdb applying MiXCR to the 5' RACE reads. This repertoire shows 400,000 or so distinct CDR3 sequences, 21% found once; its top ten account for around 12%. The sequenced material came from PBMCs or a T cell subset sorted from them (not recorded which). The source of these receptors is an adult woman who had mild COVID-19 (a few samples of this study predate the infection). Cell type and time point are not known.

J is TRBJ2-7 and V is TRBV7-8, with 8 nucleotides matching TRBD1. The germline V gene has CDR1 SGHVS and CDR2 FQNEAQ. Unmatched junction bases numbered 12, after V lost 5 bases and J lost 9 bases. The CDR3 spans 14 residues. CDR3 nucleotide sequence: TGTGCCAGCAGCACAGATAACAGGGGGGTGGTGCAGTACTTC. Amino acids: CASSTDNRGVVQYF.

The chain joins TRBV7-8 to TRBJ2-1; 8 bases match TRBD2. Germline V lookup: CDR1 SGHVS, CDR2 FQNEAQ. The CDR3 consists of 15 residues. Losses at the gene ends were 1 base for V and 6 bases for J; bases not matched to a gene: 5. The CDR3 loop is CASSLDLAGGNEQFF. CDR3 in DNA: TGTGCCAGCAGCTTAGATCTAGCGGGCGGCAATGAGCAGTTCTTC.

The J gene is TRBJ1-1, the V gene TRBV19, with D possibly being TRBD1 (5 bases). Germline V gene sequence: CDR1 LNHDA, CDR2 SQIVND (reference sequence). Between the trimmed V and J ends, which lost 5 bases and 4 bases, there was a span of 17 bases. CDR3 length: 15 amino acids. CDR3 protein: CASSLRGQGVTEAFF. CDR3 coding DNA: TGTGCCAGTAGTCTACGTGGGCAGGGTGTCACTGAAGCTTTCTTT.

This clonotype has just a few counts. V is TRBV4-1 and J is TRBJ2-2; no clear D. Trimming pared 5 bases from V and 8 bases from J, leaving 9 bases between. The germline gives CDR1 MGHRA, CDR2 YSYEKL. The CDR3 is made up of 12 amino acids. The CDR3 here is CASSGPVGELFF. The CDR3 DNA sequence: TGCGCCAGCAGCGGCCCGGTAGGGGAGCTGTTTTTT.

Only a few counts were recorded for this clonotype. This chain connects TRBV10-3 to TRBJ1-4, with D perhaps TRBD1 (6 bases). The CDR3 sequence is 14 residues long. In germline, CDR1 is ENHRY, CDR2 SYGVKD. V shed 6 bases and J shed 8 bases, with 16 bases lying between them. This CDR3 is CAISGTQTGEKLFF. The CDR3 nucleotides are TGTGCCATCAGCGGGACCCAAACAGGGGAAAAACTGTTTTTT.

The rearrangement links TRBV7-9 to TRBJ2-7, with D possibly TRBD1 on 6 matching bases. Germline V lookup: CDR1 SEHNR, CDR2 FQNEAQ (reference sequence). V lost 2 bases, J lost 6 bases, and 14 bases lay in between. The CDR3 spans 14 residues. The CDR3 loop is CASSLYRDVSEQYF. Here the CDR3 DNA reads TGTGCCAGCAGCTTATACAGGGACGTCTCCGAGCAGTACTTC.

This clonotype occurred a few times. The J gene is TRBJ2-1, the V gene TRBV5-1; 8 nucleotides align to TRBD2. J gave up 12 bases and V 0 bases, and 11 bases lay outside the gene matches. This CDR3 region has 15 residues. Germline V gene data show CDR1 as SGHRS and CDR2 as YFSETQ. The CDR3 protein is CASSLATTGGPSQFF. CDR3 nucleotides: TGCGCCAGCAGCTTGGCCACGACGGGAGGGCCGTCGCAGTTCTTC.

The V call is TRBV12-3 or TRBV12-4, the J call TRBJ2-1; a weak D match, TRBD2 (6 bases). Between the trimmed V and J ends, which lost 3 bases and 9 bases, there was a span of 15 bases. This CDR3 is built from 14 residues. The chain's CDR3 is CASSFWDQAGEQFF. CDR3 nucleotide sequence: TGTGCCAGCAGTTTTTGGGACCAAGCGGGTGAGCAGTTCTTC.

Only a few counts were recorded for this clonotype. This rearrangement joins TRBV18 to TRBJ2-5; TRBD2 is a possible D gene (5 bases). The ends were cut back, 3 bases at V and 3 bases at J, with 8 bases in the middle. Germline V gene sequence: CDR1 KGHSH, CDR2 LQKENI. The CDR3 runs to 13 residues. The CDR3 loop is CASSPGLKETQYF. CDR3 DNA sequence: TGTGCCAGCTCACCCGGACTTAAAGAGACCCAGTACTTC.

This clonotype came up a few times. The chain couples TRBV29-1 to TRBJ2-7, with 9 nucleotides matching TRBD2. The CDR3 loop spans 13 amino acids. Trimming at V came to 7 bases and at J to 4 bases, leaving 8 bases not matched to a gene. Germline V gene data show CDR1 as SQVTM and CDR2 as ANQGSEA. The CDR3 loop is CSAIAGVGYEQYF. Written as DNA, the CDR3 is TGCAGCGCTATAGCGGGAGTTGGGTACGAGCAGTACTTC.

The V gene is TRBV7-9, the J gene TRBJ1-2; TRBD1 might be the D (6 bases). Trimming left V 5 bases short and J 4 bases short, with 20 bases between. This CDR3 comprises 16 residues. CDR1 is SEHNR and CDR2 is FQNEAQ in the germline V gene (reference sequence). The CDR3 DNA is TGTGCCAGCAGCCCCGAGAGCCGGGGGCGCACCTATGGCTACACCTTC. Its protein product is CASSPESRGRTYGYTF.

This clonotype was recorded a few times. The V gene is TRBV28, the J gene TRBJ2-7, with D perhaps TRBD1 (7 bases). V was trimmed by 11 bases and J by 5 bases, leaving 19 bases between them. The V gene's germline CDR1 is MDHEN and CDR2 SYDVKM. CDR3 length: 13 amino acids. In nucleotides, the CDR3 is TGTGCCGGGGGGCAGGGGGTAAGAGACGAGCAGTACTTC. Protein: CAGGQGVRDEQYF.

This clonotype was recorded a few times. The V call is TRBV19, the J call TRBJ2-1; TRBD1 matches 7 bases. Germline V CDR1 and CDR2: LNHDA, SQIVND (reference sequence). With V trimmed by 4 bases and J by 3 bases, 6 bases remained unmatched. The CDR3 spans 15 residues. DNA for the CDR3: TGTGCCAGTAGTAGGACAGGTTCGCTCTACAATGAGCAGTTCTTC. Translating gives CASSRTGSLYNEQFF.

This clonotype was detected only once. The CDR3 protein is CASSYHSMLGYTF. For the CDR3, the DNA is TGTGCCAGCAGTTACCATAGTATGTTAGGCTACACCTTC. The genes are TRBV6-5 and TRBJ1-2, with D unresolved. The CDR3 length is 13 residues. The germline CDR1 and CDR2 sequences are MNHEY and SVGAGI. The germline V and J ends were trimmed by 2 bases and 8 bases, with 12 bases remaining between them.

This clonotype was detected only once. The J gene is TRBJ2-1, the V gene TRBV3-1, with TRBD2 as a possible D gene (5 bases). The germline CDR1 and CDR2 sequences are LGHDT and YNNKEL (reference sequence). This CDR3 comprises 15 residues. Between the trimmed V and J ends, which lost 1 base and 7 bases, there was a span of 14 bases. The DNA for the CDR3 is TGTGCCAGCAGCCAAGGGGCCGTGAGGAGGAATGAGCAGTTCTTC. As protein: CASSQGAVRRNEQFF.

The table lists this clonotype with a few counts. This sequence joins TRBV30 and TRBJ1-2, with TRBD1 as a possible D gene (6 bases). V gave up 2 bases and J gave up 3 bases, with 10 bases separating them. The CDR3 runs to 13 residues. CDR1 GTSNPN and CDR2 SVGIG come from the germline V gene (reference sequence). The CDR3 is CAWSTGGYYGYTF. DNA of the CDR3: TGTGCCTGGAGTACGGGGGGCTACTATGGCTACACCTTC.

The CDR3 DNA follows: TGTGCCAGCAGCTTCCTGGGGACTTACAATGAGCAGTTCTTC. Translating gives CASSFLGTYNEQFF. V usage is TRBV7-9 and J usage is TRBJ2-1, with D possibly TRBD2 on 6 matching bases. Germline V gene sequence: CDR1 SEHNR, CDR2 FQNEAQ (reference sequence). The CDR3 is made up of 14 amino acids. Deletions cut 3 bases from V and 4 bases from J, with 10 bases between.

Worth noting for this clonotype: The germline gene is not matched at one end of the junction; a read error may be the cause. The rearrangement joins TRBV7-7 to TRBJ1-5; no firm D call. The CDR3 loop spans 16 amino acids. In germline, CDR1 is SSHAT, CDR2 FNYEAQ (reference sequence). The chain's CDR3 is CASSLVRRRPNQPQHF. CDR3 DNA sequence: TGTGCTAGCAGCTTAGTCCGGAGGAGGCCCAATCAGCCCCAGCATTTT. The whole variable domain, filled in from reference TRBV7-7 and TRBJ1-5, reads GAGVSQSPRYKVTKRGQDVTLRCDPISSHATLYWYQQALGQGPEFLTYFNYEAQPDKSGLPSDRFSAERPEGSISTLTIQRTEQRDSAMYRCASSLVRRRPNQPQHFGDGTRLSIL.

The CDR3 DNA reads TGCGCCAGCAGCTTGGCCTCGACCCCCGGTGGTGAAAAACTGTTTTTT. This gives the protein CASSLASTPGGEKLFF. The chain employs TRBV5-1 and TRBJ1-4, with D hard to call. Trimming stripped 0 bases from V and 7 bases from J, with 16 bases between. The CDR3 contains 16 residues. Germline lookup yields CDR1 SGHRS and CDR2 YFSETQ.

This clonotype has at least ten counts. This chain uses TRBV12-3 or TRBV12-4 with TRBJ2-1; TRBD1 matches 8 bases. V was pared by 5 bases and J by 0 bases, with 3 bases of the junction left unmatched. The CDR3 totals 15 residues. In DNA, the CDR3 is TGTGCCAGCAGTCGGACAGGGAGCTCCTACAATGAGCAGTTCTTC. This codes for CASSRTGSSYNEQFF.

V and J are TRBV5-1 and TRBJ2-7, with TRBD1 as a possible D gene (5 bases). The CDR3 is made up of 15 amino acids. The V gene's germline CDR1 is SGHRS and CDR2 YFSETQ. V lost 4 bases and J lost 0, with 14 bases in between. The CDR3 loop reads CASSLQAEVSYEQYF. CDR3 in DNA: TGCGCCAGCAGCCTACAGGCGGAAGTCTCCTACGAGCAGTACTTC.

This clonotype appeared a few times. J is TRBJ1-4 and V is TRBV9; D is possibly TRBD1 (6 bases). The germline V gene encodes CDR1 SGDLS and CDR2 YYNGEE. The CDR3 runs 16 residues. Trimming took 0 bases from V and 5 from J, leaving 14 bases between them. CDR3 in amino acids: CASSVGGTRGNEKLFF. The CDR3 DNA is TGTGCCAGCAGCGTAGGGGGGACAAGGGGGAATGAAAAACTGTTTTTT.

A few counts support this clonotype. This rearrangement joins TRBV18 to TRBJ2-3; 8 bases are a match to TRBD2. In germline, CDR1 is KGHSH, CDR2 LQKENI. CDR3 length: 18 residues. V was clipped by 4 bases and J by 2 bases; unmatched bases: 14. DNA of the CDR3: TGTGCCAGCTCACTCCCCTATGGCCAGCGGGGGTTCACAGATACGCAGTATTTT. It is translated as CASSLPYGQRGFTDTQYF.

This clonotype was recorded once. Here the CDR3 reads CASSQDLKGWYEQYF. CDR3 sequence (DNA): TGCGCCAGCAGCCAAGATTTAAAGGGTTGGTACGAGCAGTACTTC. The V gene is TRBV4-3, the J gene TRBJ2-7, with D unresolved. The V gene lost 0 bases and the J gene lost 4 bases, with 13 bases spanning the gap. Germline V lookup: CDR1 LGHNA, CDR2 YSLEER. The CDR3 runs 15 residues.

This clonotype was recorded a few times. This rearrangement joins TRBV9 to TRBJ2-1; no clear D gene. Deletions cut 3 bases from V and 10 bases from J, with 17 bases between. This CDR3 region has 14 residues. Germline V gene sequence: CDR1 SGDLS, CDR2 YYNGEE. Here the CDR3 reads CASSAFPGPKEQFF. The CDR3 nucleotides read TGTGCCAGCAGCGCCTTCCCGGGCCCCAAGGAGCAGTTCTTC.

This clonotype was recorded at least ten times. The chain links TRBV24-1 to TRBJ2-2, with D unclear. This CDR3 region has 14 residues. Germline CDR1 reads KGHDR; CDR2 reads SFDVKD. V was cut by 3 bases and J by 9 bases, with 13 bases left in between. The CDR3 is CATSDGREHRELFF. The CDR3 DNA is TGTGCCACCAGTGATGGCAGAGAACACCGGGAGCTGTTTTTT.

The chain links TRBV20-1 to TRBJ2-3; D call uncertain. This CDR3 contains 12 residues. Germline-derived CDR1 and CDR2 are DFQATT and SNEGSKA (reference sequence). Trimming left V 6 bases short and J 2 bases short, with 9 bases between. In DNA form, the CDR3 reads TGCAGTGCCCGAGGCGCCACAGATACGCAGTATTTT. Translation: CSARGATDTQYF.

This clonotype came up a few times. The chain couples TRBV7-7 to TRBJ2-5; either TRBD1 or TRBD2 may fit D (5 bases each). V lost 9 bases and J 1 base, leaving 18 bases between the germline ends. CDR3 length: 15 residues. CDR1 and CDR2 from the germline V gene are SSHAT and FNYEAQ (reference sequence). CDR3 loop: CASKLTRGVQETQYF. In DNA form, the CDR3 reads TGTGCCAGTAAACTTACTCGAGGGGTCCAAGAGACCCAGTACTTC. Combining the CDR3 with reference TRBV7-7 and TRBJ2-5 gives the whole variable domain GAGVSQSPRYKVTKRGQDVTLRCDPISSHATLYWYQQALGQGPEFLTYFNYEAQPDKSGLPSDRFSAERPEGSISTLTIQRTEQRDSAMYRCASKLTRGVQETQYFGPGTRLLVL.

This clonotype was counted a few times. The chain employs TRBV21-1 and TRBJ2-7; TRBD1, the table's D call, lacks a check against the DNA. TRBV21-1 is given as a pseudogene. The length of the CDR3 is 16 residues. The CDR3 region has the DNA TGTGCCAGCAGCAAACGGACAGGGTCGTTGTTCTACGAGCAGTACTTC. It specifies CASSKRTGSLFYEQYF.

The chain is built from TRBV6-2 or TRBV6-3 and TRBJ1-5, with 7 nucleotides matching TRBD1. CDR3 length equals 12 residues. CDR1 MNHEY and CDR2 SVGEGT come from the germline V gene. The J segment lost 7 bases and the V segment lost 7 bases, leaving 4 bases of the junction unmatched. This CDR3 is CASNRGGQPQHF. The CDR3 nucleotides are TGTGCCAGCAACAGGGGTGGGCAGCCCCAGCATTTT.

The genes are TRBV18 and TRBJ2-1; 10 bases are a match to TRBD2. CDR3 size: 18 residues. V lost 2 bases and J lost 0; bases outside the gene matches: 7. Germline V gene data show CDR1 as KGHSH and CDR2 as LQKENI. CDR3 nucleotides: TGTGCCAGCTCACCAGTAGCGGGGGGACCGAGCTCCTACAATGAGCAGTTCTTC. Amino acid sequence: CASSPVAGGPSSYNEQFF.

This clonotype was counted between two and nine times. This chain links TRBV7-6 with TRBJ2-7; 9 positions match TRBD2. V shed 5 bases and J 2 bases; nucleotides not matched to a gene: 13. This CDR3 region has 17 residues. Looked up from germline, CDR1 is SGHVS and CDR2 is FNYEAQ. The CDR3 reads CASSPIGGASGAYEQYF. In DNA, the CDR3 is TGTGCCAGCAGCCCGATCGGGGGGGCTAGCGGGGCCTACGAGCAGTACTTC.